The 27 T cell receptor beta chains presented below share a single source sample, sequenced in a study of T cell therapy after organ transplantation. The antigens of these receptors remain unknown. Libraries were prepared by immunoSEQ multiplex PCR; TCRdb keeps only in-frame clonotypes and omits some of them. Here the sample spans about 48,000 clones, about 95% being singletons. The input for sequencing was CD8+ T cells from blood, taken before autologous CMV-specific T cell therapy. The receptors originated from a human patient who had received a solid organ transplant and had CMV disease.

This clone appeared a single time. One end of the junction is discordant with germline, which a read error may explain. This chain connects TRBV7-7 to TRBJ2-5; TRBD2 might be the D (7 bases). Looked up from germline, CDR1 is SSHAT and CDR2 is FNYEAQ (reference sequence). There are 15 residues in the CDR3. The CDR3 loop reads CASSPRGGVGETQYF. Written as DNA, the CDR3 is TGTGCTAGCAGCCCCCGAGGGGGGGTCGGGGAGACCCAGTACTTC.

This chain joins TRBV15 and TRBJ2-3; D possibly matches TRBD1 or TRBD2 (6 bases each). Trimming stripped 2 bases from V and 6 bases from J, with 12 bases between. The CDR3 runs to 14 residues. Per germline, CDR1 LNHNV and CDR2 YYDKDF (reference sequence). CDR3 DNA sequence: TGTGCCACCAGCAGAATTAGGGGGGAGGATACGCAGTATTTT. Protein: CATSRIRGEDTQYF.

The chain combines TRBV30 with TRBJ2-1; D ambiguous. CDR1 is GTSNPN, CDR2 SVGIG, per germline (reference sequence). V was cut by 1 base and J by 2 bases, with 6 bases left in between. The CDR3 loop spans 13 amino acids. The CDR3 here is CAWSGATYNEQFF. The CDR3 DNA is TGTGCCTGGAGTGGAGCAACCTACAATGAGCAGTTCTTC. Full variable domain (outside the CDR3, taken from reference TRBV30 and TRBJ2-1): SQTIHQWPATLVQPVGSPLSLECTVEGTSNPNLYWYRQAAGRGLQLLFYSVGIGQISSEVPQNLSASRPQDRQFILSSKKLLLSDSGFYLCAWSGATYNEQFFGPGTRLTVL.

V usage is TRBV5-1 and J usage is TRBJ1-2; 8 bases map to TRBD1. The CDR3 is made up of 14 amino acids. Trimming cost V 9 bases and J 4 bases; bases outside gene matches: 11. Germline lookup yields CDR1 SGHRS and CDR2 YFSETQ. CDR3 bases: TGCGCCACCAGAGGACAGGGTCTGAGCTATGGCTACACCTTC. Amino acids: CATRGQGLSYGYTF. The entire variable domain, with the rest obtained from reference TRBV5-1 and TRBJ1-2, is as follows: KAGVTQTPRYLIKTRGQQVTLSCSPISGHRSVSWYQQTPGQGLQFLFEYFSETQRNKGNFPGRFSGRQFSNSRSEMNVSTLELGDSALYLCATRGQGLSYGYTFGSGTRLTVV.

The V call is TRBV5-1, the J call TRBJ1-1; possibly TRBD1 for D (5 bases). This CDR3 has 15 residues. CDR1 and CDR2 (germline): SGHRS, YFSETQ. V was shortened by 0 bases and J by 1 base, with 10 bases between the two germline ends. The CDR3 reads CASSLVPGRNTEAFF. The CDR3 DNA reads as TGCGCCAGCAGCTTGGTGCCAGGGAGGAACACTGAAGCTTTCTTT.

This clone was seen only once. J is TRBJ2-4 and V is TRBV29-1; 7 nucleotides match TRBD2. This CDR3 is built from 15 residues. Germline V gene sequence: CDR1 SQVTM, CDR2 ANQGSEA. The trim removed 0 bases at V and 2 bases at J, leaving 4 bases unmatched. The CDR3 reads CSVEDASGSKNIQYF. CDR3 nucleotides: TGCAGCGTTGAAGATGCTAGCGGATCCAAAAACATTCAGTACTTC.

CDR3 DNA: TGTGCCAGCAGCGACGGGGTTTTGGGCACTGAAGCTTTCTTT. Translating gives CASSDGVLGTEAFF. The chain links TRBV7-6 to TRBJ1-1, with D unclear. V dropped 5 bases and J dropped 4 bases, with 14 bases sitting between them. CDR3 length: 14 amino acids. The germline V gene has CDR1 SGHVS and CDR2 FNYEAQ.

This clone has only one observation. This chain joins TRBV6-4 and TRBJ2-3; TRBD2 might be the D (5 bases). Germline CDR1 reads MRHNA; CDR2 reads SNTAGT. Trimming removed 4 bases from V and 0 bases from J, with 8 bases in between. There are 14 residues in the CDR3. Written as DNA, the CDR3 is TGTGCCAGCAGTGCGGAGGATAGCACAGATACGCAGTATTTT. Protein sequence: CASSAEDSTDTQYF.

The rearrangement joins TRBV4-2 to TRBJ2-7; D is undetermined. The length of the CDR3 is 13 residues. Germline values: CDR1 LGHNA, CDR2 YNFKEQ. Deletions cut 0 bases from V and 2 bases from J, with 5 bases between. The CDR3 sequence: CASSQDGPYEQYF. In DNA, the CDR3 is TGTGCCAGCAGCCAAGATGGACCCTACGAGCAGTACTTC.

The chain recombines TRBV2 with TRBJ2-3; 7 nucleotides agree with TRBD1. Germline CDR1 is SNHLY and CDR2 is FYNNEI. The J segment lost 2 bases and the V segment lost 10 bases, leaving 9 bases of the junction unmatched. This CDR3 is 14 amino acids long. The CDR3 region is CATPPTGYTDTQYF. The CDR3 DNA follows: TGTGCCACCCCCCCGACAGGGTACACAGATACGCAGTATTTT.

This clone was observed once. The genes are TRBV2 and TRBJ2-7; 7 bases agree with TRBD2. The CDR3 extends over 15 amino acids. Germline CDR1 and CDR2: SNHLY and FYNNEI. Losses at the gene ends were 6 bases for V and 2 bases for J; bases not matched to a gene: 10. CDR3 sequence reads: CASRKAGSTTYEQYF. CDR3 bases: TGTGCCAGCAGGAAAGCGGGATCTACTACCTACGAGCAGTACTTC.

V gene TRBV30 combines with J gene TRBJ2-2, with 8 bases identical to TRBD1. The CDR3 extends over 14 amino acids. The germline V gene encodes CDR1 GTSNPN and CDR2 SVGIG (reference sequence). Trimming took 5 bases from V and 4 from J; bases not matched to a gene: 6. The CDR3 loop reads CAWQGAMVTGELFF. The CDR3 bases are TGTGCCTGGCAGGGGGCCATGGTCACCGGGGAGCTGTTTTTT.

This chain links TRBV15 with TRBJ2-7; D is ambiguous. The CDR3 length is 15 residues. Germline V gives CDR1 LNHNV, CDR2 YYDKDF (reference sequence). V gave up 0 bases and J gave up 7 bases, with 16 bases separating them. The CDR3 here is CATSRDPSLFGEQYF. DNA of the CDR3: TGTGCCACCAGCAGAGATCCGAGTCTCTTTGGGGAGCAGTACTTC.

The CDR3 here is CASSLLGGTYEQYF. CDR3 in DNA: TGTGCCAGCAGCTTACTGGGCGGAACCTACGAGCAGTACTTC. The J gene is TRBJ2-7, the V gene TRBV7-9; no clear D. The CDR3 runs to 14 residues. Trimming removed 2 bases from V and 2 bases from J, with 10 bases in between. Looked up from germline, CDR1 is SEHNR and CDR2 is FQNEAQ (reference sequence).

This chain uses TRBV18 with TRBJ2-7; possibly TRBD1 for D (6 bases). V was clipped by 5 bases and J by 4 bases, with 15 bases between them. The CDR3 runs to 14 residues. Germline V gives CDR1 KGHSH, CDR2 LQKENI. The CDR3 nucleotides read TGTGCCAGCTCATCCATGGACAGTTTATACGAGCAGTACTTC. Its translation: CASSSMDSLYEQYF. Full variable domain (outside the CDR3, taken from reference TRBV18 and TRBJ2-7): NAGVMQNPRHLVRRRGQEARLRCSPMKGHSHVYWYRQLPEEGLKFMVYLQKENIIDESGMPKERFSAEFPKEGPSILRIQQVVRGDSAAYFCASSSMDSLYEQYFGPGTRLTVT.

V is TRBV7-9 and J is TRBJ2-1; the D gene is possibly TRBD1 (6 bases). Germline-derived CDR1 and CDR2 are SEHNR and FQNEAQ (reference sequence). The CDR3 has 15 amino acids. V was trimmed by 8 bases and J by 0 bases, leaving 14 bases between them. The CDR3 here is CASRQDGSSYNEQFF. The CDR3 region has the DNA TGTGCCAGCCGACAGGATGGTAGCTCCTACAATGAGCAGTTCTTC.

The chain employs TRBV7-9 and TRBJ1-1, with D perhaps matching TRBD1 (5 bases). The CDR3 length is 14 residues. V lost 1 base and J 4 bases, leaving 10 bases between the germline ends. Germline V gene sequence: CDR1 SEHNR, CDR2 FQNEAQ (reference sequence). The CDR3 protein is CASSLELGGTEAFF. In DNA, the CDR3 is TGTGCCAGCAGCTTAGAACTGGGGGGCACTGAAGCTTTCTTT.

The J gene is TRBJ2-2, the V gene TRBV5-4; 9 bases are shared with TRBD1. V gave up 4 bases and J gave up 5 bases; unmatched junction bases: 9. Germline-derived CDR1 and CDR2 are SGHNT and YYREEE (reference sequence). CDR3 length equals 16 residues. Written as DNA, the CDR3 is TGTGCCAGCAGCCCCGGAGGGGGGACAGGGACCGGGGAGCTGTTTTTT. Translated: CASSPGGGTGTGELFF.

V usage is TRBV11-2 and J usage is TRBJ2-7; D remains unclear. Germline V gene sequence: CDR1 SGHAT, CDR2 FQNNGV. V lost 0 bases, J lost 2 bases, and 5 bases lay in between. The CDR3 is 13 residues long. The CDR3 spells CASSLDLAYEQYF. DNA for the CDR3: TGTGCCAGCAGCTTAGATCTGGCCTACGAGCAGTACTTC.

This rearrangement joins TRBV30 to TRBJ1-3, with D hard to call. CDR1 is GTSNPN and CDR2 is SVGIG in the germline V gene (reference sequence). There are 13 residues in the CDR3. Trimming left V 5 bases short and J 5 bases short, with 13 bases between. CDR3 coding DNA: TGTGCCTGGGCCCAGACCAGACGAAACACCATATATTTT. Translated, it gives CAWAQTRRNTIYF.

The chain couples TRBV4-1 to TRBJ2-1, with a weak D call TRBD2 (5 bases). V gave up 2 bases and J gave up 8 bases, with 16 bases separating them. The V gene's germline CDR1 is MGHRA and CDR2 YSYEKL. CDR3 size: 15 residues. Written as DNA, the CDR3 is TGCGCCAGCAGCCAACCCCGGTCCGGGGAAGATGAGCAGTTCTTC. Its protein product is CASSQPRSGEDEQFF.

This chain joins TRBV6-6 and TRBJ1-1; weak D call: TRBD1 (5 bases). Per germline, CDR1 MNHNY and CDR2 SVGAGI (reference sequence). Trimming removed 2 bases at V and 1 base at J, with 8 bases between. This CDR3 region has 14 residues. CDR3 residues: CASSYVQGNTEAFF. The CDR3 DNA reads TGTGCCAGCAGTTACGTCCAGGGGAACACTGAAGCTTTCTTT.

This chain connects TRBV5-6 to TRBJ1-2; D gene ambiguous. The CDR3 has 14 residues. Germline assignment: CDR1 SGHDT and CDR2 YYEEEE. V was trimmed by 1 base and J by 2 bases, leaving 9 bases between them. The CDR3 loop reads CASSLYYSNYGYTF. The CDR3 nucleotides are TGTGCCAGCAGCTTGTATTACAGCAACTATGGCTACACCTTC.

The chain employs TRBV2 and TRBJ1-2; 8 positions match TRBD1. V gave up 2 bases and J gave up 8 bases; unmatched junction bases: 10. The CDR3 consists of 15 residues. Germline V lookup: CDR1 SNHLY, CDR2 FYNNEI. In DNA, the CDR3 is TGTGCCAGCAGTGAACAGACAGGGGTAACCGGCGGCTACACCTTC. It yields the protein CASSEQTGVTGGYTF.

In the case of this clone: At one end the junction does not follow the germline gene, possibly because of a read error. The chain joins TRBV27 to TRBJ2-5, with 7 positions matching TRBD1. Germline V CDR1 and CDR2: MNHEY, SMNVEV (reference sequence). The CDR3 consists of 15 residues. DNA for the CDR3: TGTGCCAGCAGTTTAGTCGGTACAGGGGATGAGACCCGGTACTTC. Its translation: CASSLVGTGDETRYF.

The V call is TRBV5-1, the J call TRBJ2-7; the D gene is possibly TRBD1 (6 bases). Germline loops: CDR1 SGHRS, CDR2 YFSETQ. This CDR3 contains 16 residues. Trimming removed 4 bases from V and 0 bases from J, with 17 bases in between. CDR3 protein: CASSEGGGRSSYEQYF. For the CDR3, the DNA is TGCGCCAGCAGCGAGGGTGGGGGCCGAAGCTCCTACGAGCAGTACTTC.

This chain connects TRBV7-9 to TRBJ2-7; D remains ambiguous. This CDR3 is 12 amino acids long. Germline V lookup: CDR1 SEHNR, CDR2 FQNEAQ (reference sequence). V was pared by 1 base and J by 4 bases, with 5 bases between. The CDR3 bases are TGTGCCAGCAGCTTAGTACAGTACGAGCAGTACTTC. It yields the protein CASSLVQYEQYF. The variable domain in full, with the rest retrieved from reference TRBV7-9 and TRBJ2-7, is DTGVSQNPRHKITKRGQNVTFRCDPISEHNRLYWYRQTLGQGPEFLTYFQNEAQLEKSRLLSDRFSAERPKGSFSTLEIQRTEQGDSAMYLCASSLVQYEQYFGPGTRLTVT.